What follows are 3 T cell receptor beta chains derived from one specimen sequenced in a study of blood T cells in healthy people across ages. A J-beta primer mix and a sample-barcoded 5' primer were used in a second PCR of about 7 to 11 cycles. A single record per CDR3 protein comes from TCRdb applying MiXCR to the 5' RACE reads. The table shows around 600,000 distinct CDR3 sequences, with roughly 48% occurring only once. Sequencing used blood. The receptors derive from a man older than 75 in good health.

This clonotype occurred once. The CDR3 coding sequence is TGTGCCAGCAGCTCCCTAGCGGGGGGCCAAGAGACCCAGTTCTTC. Protein product: CASSSLAGGQETQFF. The rearrangement links TRBV7-9 to TRBJ2-5; 11 nucleotides align to TRBD2. The J call could be wrong; TRBJ2-1 is a better fit for the DNA end. This CDR3 region has 15 residues. Germline CDR1 SEHNR, CDR2 FQNEAQ (reference sequence).

About this clonotype: One end of the junction does not line up with germline, which may come from a read error. This chain links TRBV9 with TRBJ2-1; D tentatively fits TRBD1 or TRBD2 (6 bases each). Germline loops: CDR1 SGDLS, CDR2 YYNGEE. The CDR3 has 15 residues. CDR3 sequence: CASSVEGGLGNGQFF. The CDR3, as DNA: TGTGCCAGCAGCGTAGAGGGGGGCCTGGGGAATGGGCAGTTCTTC.

The chain carries TRBV7-2 and TRBJ2-3; 9 nucleotides match TRBD2. This CDR3 has 17 amino acids. Germline V gene data show CDR1 as SGHTA and CDR2 as FQGNSA. Losses at the gene ends were 0 bases for V and 4 bases for J; bases not matched to a gene: 8. CDR3 residues: CASSLAVAGGPSDTQYF. CDR3 sequence (DNA): TGTGCCAGCAGCTTAGCGGTGGCGGGGGGGCCGTCAGATACGCAGTATTTT.